Below are 18 T cell receptor beta chains sequenced from a single sample in a study of blood T cells in healthy people across ages (dated by TCRdb to 2014 to 2015). Library method: 5' RACE. Sequencing used an Illumina HiSeq 2500. The second PCR ran for about 7 to 11 cycles and used a J-beta primer mix along with a sample-barcoded 5' primer. TCRdb reanalyzed the raw reads on its own, using fastp at Q25 for trimming and MiXCR for clone calling, and kept in-frame beta chains. Each CDR3 protein appears once, grouped with its most common genes and DNA. The sample table lists around 1,600,000 distinct CDR3 sequences, 35% to 45% of them with a count of one. The ten largest clones take up under 5% of the sample. The material sequenced was blood. These receptors were taken from a woman in her late teens or twenties in good health.

J is TRBJ2-7 and V is TRBV5-5, with 9 bases identical to TRBD1. This CDR3 comprises 14 residues. The V gene end was trimmed by 9 bases and the J gene end by 2 bases; junction bases not matched to a gene: 9. The V gene's germline CDR1 is SGHKS and CDR2 YYEKEE (reference sequence). CDR3 nucleotides: TGTGCCACCGCCATGGGACAGGGCCCCTACGAGCAGTACTTC. It codes for CATAMGQGPYEQYF.

The chain has TRBV27 and TRBJ2-3; D is possibly TRBD2 (5 bases). Germline V lookup: CDR1 MNHEY, CDR2 SMNVEV (reference sequence). This CDR3 region has 17 residues. Trimming took 6 bases from V and 2 from J, leaving 21 bases between them. CDR3 in DNA: TGTGCCAGCAGCCTAGCTTCGGCTCATCCCCACACAGATACGCAGTATTTT. It codes for CASSLASAHPHTDTQYF.

This clonotype turned up a few times. The rearrangement joins TRBV27 to TRBJ2-5; D gene ambiguous. Germline CDR1 MNHEY, CDR2 SMNVEV (reference sequence). The CDR3 length is 13 residues. Trimming shortened V by 3 bases and J by 1 base, and 6 bases separated the two germline ends. The CDR3 nucleotides are TGTGCCAGCAGTTTTGTGGCCCAAGAGACCCAGTACTTC. This sequence encodes CASSFVAQETQYF.

The chain's CDR3 is CASSPWTGLQDSPLHF. DNA of the CDR3: TGTGCCAGCAGTCCTTGGACAGGGCTCCAAGATTCACCCCTCCACTTT. V and J are TRBV27 and TRBJ1-6, with TRBD1 identical over 8 bases. Germline CDR1 is MNHEY and CDR2 is SMNVEV (reference sequence). V shed 5 bases and J 8 bases; nucleotides not matched to a gene: 11. The CDR3 length is 16 residues.

This clonotype occurred a few times. The junction does not match germline at one end; this may be a read error. V usage is TRBV3-1 and J usage is TRBJ2-3; D gene uncertain. This CDR3 is 13 amino acids long. Germline V lookup: CDR1 LGHDT, CDR2 YNNKEL (reference sequence). The CDR3 DNA reads as TGTGCCAACAGCCCCCCAGGCACAGATACGCAGTATTTT. As protein: CANSPPGTDTQYF.

The V call is TRBV27, the J call TRBJ2-6; a weak D match, TRBD1 (6 bases). The V and J ends lost 4 bases and 1 base respectively, with 17 bases between them. The CDR3 is 18 residues long. Germline CDR1 MNHEY, CDR2 SMNVEV (reference sequence). Here the CDR3 reads CASSWTVPRLSGANVLTF. Here the CDR3 DNA reads TGTGCCAGCAGTTGGACAGTCCCCCGACTTTCTGGGGCCAACGTCCTGACTTTC. Complete variable domain (other parts from reference TRBV27 and TRBJ2-6): EAQVTQNPRYLITVTGKKLTVTCSQNMNHEYMSWYRQDPGLGLRQIYYSMNVEVTDKGDVPEGYKVSRKEKRNFPLILESPSPNQTSLYFCASSWTVPRLSGANVLTFGAGSRLTVL.

The chain couples TRBV28 to TRBJ1-6; D not resolved. The CDR3 length is 14 residues. Germline CDR1 MDHEN, CDR2 SYDVKM. Trimming removed 1 base from V and 7 bases from J, with 8 bases in between. CDR3 DNA: TGTGCCAGCAGTTTATCCCGGACCAATTCACCCCTCCACTTT. Encoded protein: CASSLSRTNSPLHF.

This clonotype turned up a few times. J is TRBJ2-4 and V is TRBV18; D perhaps matches TRBD2 (5 bases). Per germline, CDR1 KGHSH and CDR2 LQKENI. The V gene lost 3 bases and the J gene lost 0 bases, with 15 bases spanning the gap. The CDR3 runs to 17 residues. CDR3 bases: TGTGCCAGCTCACCTTCGGCGGGCCCGCTAGCCAAAAACATTCAGTACTTC. This codes for CASSPSAGPLAKNIQYF.

There are many counts of this clonotype. The chain carries TRBV25-1 and TRBJ1-1, with TRBD1 as a possible D gene (5 bases). CDR1 is MGHDK and CDR2 is SYGVNS in the germline V gene. Trimming left V 3 bases short and J 5 bases short, with 25 bases between. The CDR3 has 18 residues. The CDR3: CASSDIQRQPSGGTEAFF. Here the CDR3 DNA reads TGTGCCAGCAGTGACATCCAGAGACAGCCCTCTGGAGGGACTGAAGCTTTCTTT.

This clonotype has a count of ten or more. A much larger clone differs from this one at a single base, so this may be a read error. The chain links TRBV20-1 to TRBJ2-1, with 8 bases identical to TRBD2. There are 14 residues in the CDR3. V lost 4 bases and J lost 3; bases outside the gene matches: 5. Germline V gene sequence: CDR1 DFQATT, CDR2 SNEGSKA (reference sequence). As DNA, the CDR3 is TGCAGTGCTAAGGCGACTAGCGACTACAATGAGCAGTTCTTC. Its protein is CSAKATSDYNEQFF.

In the case of this clonotype: It may be a read error: a sequence one base away is much more abundant. This chain connects TRBV27 to TRBJ2-7; D perhaps matches TRBD1 (6 bases). The CDR3 contains 14 residues. Germline V lookup: CDR1 MNHEY, CDR2 SMNVEV (reference sequence). CDR3 loop: CTSSLGGQSYEQYF. The CDR3 DNA sequence: TGTACCAGCAGTTTAGGTGGACAGTCCTACGAGCAGTACTTC.

This chain uses TRBV7-2 with TRBJ2-1; TRBD1 might be the D (6 bases). Trimming shortened V by 7 bases and J by 3 bases, and 13 bases separated the two germline ends. The CDR3 extends over 14 amino acids. Germline CDR1 reads SGHTA; CDR2 reads FQGNSA. This CDR3 is CASNLDSLYNEQFF. The CDR3, as DNA: TGTGCCAGCAACTTGGACAGCCTCTACAATGAGCAGTTCTTC.

The chain links TRBV6-5 to TRBJ1-2; 7 bases agree with TRBD1. Trimming took 2 bases from V and 3 from J; bases not matched to a gene: 6. The CDR3 has 15 residues. CDR1 MNHEY and CDR2 SVGAGI come from the germline V gene. CDR3 coding DNA: TGTGCCAGCAGTTACGTAGGGGGCGCGGACTATGGCTACACCTTC. It specifies CASSYVGGADYGYTF.

The chain combines TRBV6-5 with TRBJ2-3, with 7 bases matching TRBD1. This CDR3 is 16 amino acids long. J gave up 5 bases and V 5 bases, and 13 bases lay outside the gene matches. The germline CDR1 and CDR2 sequences are MNHEY and SVGAGI. As DNA, the CDR3 is TGTGCCAGCAGTCCCGGGACAGCGATACCATTAGATACGCAGTATTTT. Amino acids: CASSPGTAIPLDTQYF.

This clonotype was detected only a few times. The rearrangement uses TRBV27 and TRBJ2-5, with 14 bases fitting TRBD2. After removal of 3 bases from V and 4 bases from J, the junction contained 1 base not matched to a gene. In germline, CDR1 is MNHEY, CDR2 SMNVEV (reference sequence). The CDR3 is 15 residues long. CDR3 protein: CASSFGTSGRETQYF. CDR3 coding DNA: TGTGCCAGCAGTTTCGGGACTAGCGGGAGAGAGACCCAGTACTTC.

The rearrangement joins TRBV20-1 to TRBJ2-3; D is undetermined. The CDR3 is made up of 15 amino acids. V gave up 0 bases and J gave up 2 bases, with 12 bases separating them. CDR1 DFQATT and CDR2 SNEGSKA come from the germline V gene (reference sequence). The CDR3 sequence: CSARDWEPTTDTQYF. The CDR3 region has the DNA TGCAGTGCTAGAGATTGGGAACCCACCACAGATACGCAGTATTTT.

In this sample, this clonotype turned up a few times. The gene calls are TRBV20-1 and TRBJ1-5, with D perhaps TRBD1 (5 bases). Deletions cut 2 bases from V and 2 bases from J, with 13 bases between. There are 15 residues in the CDR3. In germline, CDR1 is DFQATT, CDR2 SNEGSKA (reference sequence). The CDR3 bases are TGCAGTGCTAGAATCTTGGGAGGGGGCAATCAGCCCCAGCATTTT. Residues: CSARILGGGNQPQHF.

This clonotype has more than one count but fewer than ten. Sequence at one end of the junction differs from germline and may be a read error. The chain uses TRBV7-7 and TRBJ2-5; the D is unclear. The CDR3 is made up of 13 amino acids. Germline CDR1 reads SSHAT; CDR2 reads FNYEAQ (reference sequence). Here the CDR3 reads CASSLSEEETQYF. DNA of the CDR3: TGTGCTAGCAGCTTATCTGAGGAAGAGACCCAGTACTTC.